The clone carrying this TCR beta chain was detected ten times or more. This sample stems from a study of shared clonotypes between healthy human individuals. Study donors comprised healthy, HIV-negative adults devoid of recent acute infection or vaccination. Profiled with immunoSEQ multiplex PCR; TCRdb holds only in-frame clones, not every one. The sample includes about 990,000 clones, around three quarters of them seen just once. The sequence was collected from a man between 18 and 35 years old in good health. Some clones in this sample may be carry-over from other donors' samples. The source material was memory CD4+ T cells from PBMCs. Subset given: CD45RA-negative fraction.

The CDR3 DNA follows: TGTGCCAGTAGTGTCGCCGCCGGGACAGCCTACAATGAGCAGTTCTTC. Translating it yields CASSVAAGTAYNEQFF. V is TRBV19 and J is TRBJ2-1, with TRBD1 identical over 7 bases. Looked up from germline, CDR1 is LNHDA and CDR2 is SQIVND (reference sequence). The CDR3 consists of 16 residues. V lost 5 bases and J lost 2; bases outside the gene matches: 9.